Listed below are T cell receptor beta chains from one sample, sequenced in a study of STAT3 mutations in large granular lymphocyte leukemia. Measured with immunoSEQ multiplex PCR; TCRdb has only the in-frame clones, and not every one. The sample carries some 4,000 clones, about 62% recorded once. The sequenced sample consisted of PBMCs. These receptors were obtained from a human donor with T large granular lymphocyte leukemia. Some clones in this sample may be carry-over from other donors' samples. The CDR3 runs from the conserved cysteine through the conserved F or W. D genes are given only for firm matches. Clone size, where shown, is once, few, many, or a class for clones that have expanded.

CDR3nt: TGTGCCAGCAGTTACTCTGGGGAAACTGAGCAGTTCTTC
CDR3aa: CASSYSGETEQFF
d_gene: .
abundance: .
v_gene: TRBV6-5
j_gene: TRBJ2-1

CDR3nt: TGCAGCGTTGACCAGAAGGGGGAACCAGTCTATGGCTACACCTTC
CDR3aa: CSVDQKGEPVYGYTF
d_gene: .
abundance: few
v_gene: TRBV29-1
j_gene: TRBJ1-2

CDR3nt: TGCAGCGTTGCCGGGGACAGGGCGGGCGGCTACACCTTC
CDR3aa: CSVAGDRAGGYTF
d_gene: TRBD1
abundance: .
v_gene: TRBV29-1
j_gene: TRBJ1-2

CDR3nt: TGTGCCAGCAGCTTAGGGGTAGGGAGCTCCTACAATGAGCAGTTCTTC
CDR3aa: CASSLGVGSSYNEQFF
d_gene: .
abundance: .
v_gene: TRBV7-9
j_gene: TRBJ2-1

CDR3nt: TGTGCCTGGAGTGCTGGACTAGCGGGAGACTATGAGCAGTTCTTC
CDR3aa: CAWSAGLAGDYEQFF
d_gene: TRBD2
abundance: once
v_gene: TRBV30
j_gene: TRBJ2-1

CDR3nt: TGTGCCAGCAGTGAAGCCCGACAGGGTGGGCACGAGCAGTACTTC
CDR3aa: CASSEARQGGHEQYF
d_gene: TRBD1
abundance: .
v_gene: TRBV2
j_gene: TRBJ2-7

CDR3nt: TGTGCCAGCAGCTTAGGTAGGCAGGGAGGTTTTGAGCCCCAGCATTTT
CDR3aa: CASSLGRQGGFEPQHF
d_gene: .
abundance: .
v_gene: TRBV7-9
j_gene: TRBJ1-5

CDR3nt: TGTGCCAGCAGCTTAGGGTCCCTTCCGGAGACCCAGTACTTC
CDR3aa: CASSLGSLPETQYF
d_gene: .
abundance: .
v_gene: TRBV13
j_gene: TRBJ2-5

CDR3nt: TGTGCCAGCTCCCTCGGACAGGGGGCAACTAATGAAAAACTGTTTTTT
CDR3aa: CASSLGQGATNEKLFF
d_gene: TRBD1
abundance: .
v_gene: TRBV18
j_gene: TRBJ1-4

CDR3nt: TGCGCCAGCAGCTACCTAGCGGGGGTTGGGGAGACCCAGTACTTC
CDR3aa: CASSYLAGVGETQYF
d_gene: TRBD2
abundance: .
v_gene: TRBV4-3
j_gene: TRBJ2-5

CDR3nt: TGTGCCAGCAGTTATCTACGGGACACTGAAGCTTTCTTT
CDR3aa: CASSYLRDTEAFF
d_gene: .
abundance: .
v_gene: TRBV6-5
j_gene: TRBJ1-1

CDR3nt: TGTGCCAGCAGCTCCTCGGGGAGGGGAGACGAGCAGTACTTC
CDR3aa: CASSSSGRGDEQYF
d_gene: TRBD2
abundance: once
v_gene: TRBV28
j_gene: TRBJ2-7

CDR3nt: TGTGCCAGCAGCTTCAGGGTGGGGGAGACCCAGTACTTC
CDR3aa: CASSFRVGETQYF
d_gene: .
abundance: once
v_gene: TRBV7-9
j_gene: TRBJ2-5

CDR3nt: TGCGCCAGCAGCTTGGGGTCGACAGCCCTCAGCACTGAAGCTTTCTTT
CDR3aa: CASSLGSTALSTEAFF
d_gene: .
abundance: once
v_gene: TRBV5-1
j_gene: TRBJ1-1

CDR3nt: TGCGCCAGCAGCCAGGGGAACCGGGACGTTACCTACGAGCAGTACTTC
CDR3aa: CASSQGNRDVTYEQYF
d_gene: .
abundance: .
v_gene: TRBV4-3
j_gene: TRBJ2-7

CDR3nt: TGTGCCAGCAGTTTAGGATACCTGACTGGCTCCTACGAGCAGTACTTC
CDR3aa: CASSLGYLTGSYEQYF
d_gene: .
abundance: few
v_gene: TRBV27
j_gene: TRBJ2-7

CDR3nt: TGTGCCAGCAGCTTAGAGCAGCGCTACGAGCAGTACTTC
CDR3aa: CASSLEQRYEQYF
d_gene: .
abundance: .
v_gene: TRBV7-2
j_gene: TRBJ2-7

CDR3nt: TGTGCCTGGCGGGACCTCAGGGATGAGCAGTTCTTC
CDR3aa: CAWRDLRDEQFF
d_gene: .
abundance: .
v_gene: TRBV30
j_gene: TRBJ2-1

CDR3nt: TGTGCCACCAGTCGGCCGGGACGGTCTAACTATGGCTACACCTTC
CDR3aa: CATSRPGRSNYGYTF
d_gene: .
abundance: .
v_gene: TRBV5-4
j_gene: TRBJ1-2

CDR3nt: TGTGCCAGCAGTCCGAACCAGGACGGTTTCTATGGCTACACCTTC
CDR3aa: CASSPNQDGFYGYTF
d_gene: .
abundance: few
v_gene: TRBV27
j_gene: TRBJ1-2

CDR3nt: TGTGCCAGCTCACCGGACAGGTCTCAACAGCCCCAGCATTTT
CDR3aa: CASSPDRSQQPQHF
d_gene: TRBD1
abundance: .
v_gene: TRBV18
j_gene: TRBJ1-5

CDR3nt: TGTGCCAGCAGCCCCACGACAGGGCGCGAGCAGTACTTC
CDR3aa: CASSPTTGREQYF
d_gene: TRBD1
abundance: .
v_gene: TRBV7-9
j_gene: TRBJ2-7